This T cell receptor beta chain was captured by sequencing in a study of post-analysis software for immune sequencing data (dated by TCRdb to about 2015). With respect to the entire study: The recorded disease courses included relapsing-remitting, secondary progressive and progressive-relapsing multiple sclerosis, and some patients had no subtype annotation. The patient repertoires were compared against some twelve previously published healthy control repertoires obtained from donors aged roughly 6 to 28 years. A subset of samples was prepared in parallel using single-end sample barcoding, then pooled and co-amplified after Illumina adapter ligation.

The CDR3 goes from the cysteine to the phenylalanine over 16 residues. Just CDR3 DNA is preserved here, 48 bases in frame from base 1. CDR1 SGHAT and CDR2 FQNNGV are derived from the germline V gene. About this clonotype itself: It has no known antigen specificity. The record has no base qualities; no much larger clone is one base away.

Library preparation was by PCR. The sequencer listed for this sample is Illumina HiSeq 2500. Unique molecular identifiers were incorporated into TCR beta cDNA libraries to reduce PCR and sequencing biases. Per 1 to 10 million input T cells, some 500,000 cDNA molecules were obtained, such that each molecule approximated one T cell. Patient libraries were prepared and sequenced with the same protocol used for the earlier healthy control dataset. Within a given batch, samples were prepared together, multiplexed and sequenced on the same HiSeq lane. Regarding the original processing steps: Raw barcoded reads were processed with MIGEC, and single-read molecular identifier groups were discarded before consensus assembly and CDR3 extraction. Clonotype tables were post-analysed with VDJtools, normalizing diversity by down-sampling all datasets to the smallest sample size. In repertoire overlap clustering, CDR3 amino acid sequences, but not nucleotide sequences, were matched to correct batch-related cross-sample contamination. The public reads were reanalyzed by TCRdb: fastp trimming at Q25, MiXCR alignment, in-frame beta chains only. Entries that share a CDR3 protein sequence are merged under the most common genes and DNA. TCRdb, not the authors, supplied the V and J calls. This sample is represented by 400,000 to 500,000 distinct CDR3 sequences; less than 40% of them were singletons. About 7.6% of the sample is held by the ten biggest clonotypes.

Study-level results and caveats: Patients showed significantly higher frequencies than controls for roughly five TRBV segments, among them TRBV5-6, TRBV5-1 and TRBV20-1. Compared with controls, multiple sclerosis patients had significantly lower normalized Chao1 diversity, a finding suggesting substantial peripheral T-cell clonal expansion. The multiple sclerosis patient group was slightly younger than the control group. When samples were clustered directly using the F measure, samples prepared in the same batch co-clustered strongly, which prompted a batch-effect correction.

TCR beta repertoires were profiled from peripheral blood of more than ten young patients with multiple sclerosis to demonstrate the VDJtools post-analysis software. The patients with multiple sclerosis were children and adolescents between about 6 and 15 years of age. The sample consisted of blood. This TCR came from a girl aged 2-10 years with multiple sclerosis. This sequence uses TRBV11-2 and TRBJ2-5; TRBD2 agrees with 7 junctional bases. The J call may be incorrect, as the DNA end agrees better with TRBJ2-7. The CDR3 loop reads CASSQEARTRGAEQYF. The DNA is as follows: TGTGCCAGCAGCCAAGAAGCGCGGACTAGAGGTGCCGAGCAGTACTTC.